The entry below describes one TCR beta chain. This clone was seen only once. Its antigen has not been determined. Base qualities are missing; no much larger clone stands one base away. The data belong to a study of blood T cell repertoires in COVID-19 (dated by TCRdb to 2019 to 2021). Context from the whole study: Samples covering the acute and convalescent phases of COVID-19 were provided by collaborators in the United States, Italy and Spain. Deeply sampled blood TCRbeta repertoires from subjects exposed to, actively infected with, or recovered from COVID-19 were included in the dataset. Where HLA class I and class II types were available, the types were taken from metadata supplied by the sample provider, not from assay-based typing. Samples were obtained from the ongoing ImmuneRACE study (first 160 participants) and from some 1,300 subjects provided by 6 global collaborators. The repertoires were made available in a free public database intended to serve as a resource for research on the immune response to SARS-CoV-2. The material from the prospective study consisted of cDNA or gDNA derived from T cells, B-cell-depleted T cells, or PBMCs. A de-identified subject ID, COVID-19 status, age in years and sex were almost always included in the sample metadata.

V is pared back by 4 bases and J by 6 bases, with 16 bases lying between the germline termini. The CDR3 runs 15 amino acids, cysteine and phenylalanine included. The retained sequence is limited to the CDR3, 45 bases, with the frame set at the first base. According to the germline V gene, CDR1 reads SGHAT and CDR2 reads FQNNGV. Whole blood was collected in K2EDTA tubes by collaborating institutions according to the institutions' own protocols. For TCRbeta analysis, collaborators shipped samples as frozen whole blood, isolated PBMCs, or DNA extracted from either of those sample types. TCRbeta CDR3 regions were amplified from genomic DNA by means of the immunoSEQ Assay, a bias-controlled multiplex PCR. Turning to the authors' computational methods: Within the assay, amplification of reference gene primers was used to estimate how many nucleated cells each sample contained. To quantify the absolute abundance of each unique TCRbeta CDR3 rearrangement, sequence reads were collapsed and filtered. For each sample, productive Simpson clonality was calculated by taking the square root of Simpson's diversity index across productive rearrangements. Imported from immuneACCESS, the table was reduced by TCRdb to in-frame sequences with V and J called. These copies leave out some clones; in studies compared against another copy, an unresolved V gene accounts for under half, and the cause of the remainder is not known. The V and J calls and the clone size are those of that table, but D and trimming were determined from the DNA. A total of a few hundred thousand clones appear in this sample, around 90% of them only once. Of the sample, 2% to 2.5% falls within the top ten clones.

The study at large found these results: Clinical and demographic metadata were provided uncurated, with the amount varying by source and participant.

Sample: peripheral blood. The sequence derives from a man aged 50 to 60 with acute or convalescent COVID-19. The rearrangement combines TRBV11-2 with TRBJ1-3; perhaps TRBD1 is the D gene, with 6 bases matching. For the CDR3, the sequence is CASSSLRGGSNTIYF. The nucleotides read TGTGCCAGCAGCTCCCTGAGGGGGGGCTCAAACACCATATATTTT. Supplemented by the reference TRBV11-2 and TRBJ1-3 proteins around the CDR3, the complete variable domain is EAGVAQSPRYKIIEKRQSVAFWCNPISGHATLYWYQQILGQGPKLLIQFQNNGVVDDSQLPKDRFSAERLKGVDSTLKIQPAKLEDSAVYLCASSSLRGGSNTIYFGEGSWLTVV.